What follows describes a single TCR beta chain. What it binds is not known. The sample comes from a study of glioma-infiltrating T cells. General study findings and limits: Above-expected tissue-blood divergence occurred in all gliomas, most in low-grade ones. Tissue and blood shared very few CDR3 sequences.

Using RNA template, CDR3s of TCR alpha and beta were amplified with iRepertoire arm-PCR. Input was roughly 85-450 ng of tissue mRNA or PBMC total RNA. Each CDR3 protein is one row after TCRdb ran MiXCR on the multiplex PCR reads. The data show roughly 100,000 distinct CDR3 sequences, 40% seen once. The germline V and J ends were trimmed by 5 bases and 3 bases, with 8 bases remaining between them. Germline V lookup: CDR1 SQVTM, CDR2 ANQGSEA. The CDR3 extends over 11 amino acids. The chain employs TRBV29-1 and TRBJ2-7; D unresolved. The origin of this receptor is a human donor with low-grade glioma or glioblastoma, undergoing nonglioma brain surgery, or in good health (not recorded which). Sequenced: glioma tissue, nonneoplastic brain tissue, or PBMCs (not recorded which). The chain's CDR3 is CSVSRDYEQYF. The DNA for the CDR3 is TGCAGCGTTTCAAGAGACTACGAGCAGTACTTC.